Listed below are T cell receptor beta chains from one sample, sequenced in a study of T cell repertoires in cytomegalovirus infection. Each CDR3 protein gets one entry after TCRdb re-called the reads with MiXCR. In the table there are about 260,000 distinct CDR3 sequences, approximately 10% of which are singletons. Source material: PBMCs. The receptors stem from a human donor in good health (CMV status not recorded). Some clones in this sample may be carry-over from other donors' samples. Both conserved end residues are part of each CDR3. Each record gives: V gene, J gene, CDR3 protein.

V gene: TRBV5-1
J gene: TRBJ2-6
CDR3 protein: CASSLGPGTGPSGANVLTF

V gene: TRBV19
J gene: TRBJ1-1
CDR3 protein: CASSISVGNTEAFF

V gene: TRBV7-2
J gene: TRBJ1-1
CDR3 protein: CASSHLGTEAFF

V gene: TRBV12-3/TRBV12-4
J gene: TRBJ1-2
CDR3 protein: CASSWTAAYGYTF

V gene: TRBV6-1
J gene: TRBJ2-3
CDR3 protein: CASSGLAGGSDTQYF

V gene: TRBV18
J gene: TRBJ1-5
CDR3 protein: CASSPETTFRPQHF

V gene: TRBV10-3
J gene: TRBJ2-1
CDR3 protein: CAISELTGSYNEQFF

V gene: TRBV30
J gene: TRBJ1-1
CDR3 protein: CAWRGGRPTEAFF

V gene: TRBV28
J gene: TRBJ2-7
CDR3 protein: CASSFGQTSYEQYF

V gene: TRBV7-2
J gene: TRBJ1-2
CDR3 protein: CASSGGGGQKIHGYTF